This TCR beta chain was identified in a study of shared clonotypes between healthy human individuals. CD45RO-negative, CCR7-selected cells formed the naive CD8 fraction, which excluded terminally differentiated effector memory CD45RA+ cells. The CDR3 is 14 amino acids. In germline, CDR1 is SGHRS, CDR2 YFSETQ. The ends lost 6 bases at V and 6 bases at J; junction bases unmatched: 7. The assay was immunoSEQ multiplex PCR, and TCRdb's table has in-frame clones only and misses some. The table lists under 1 million clones, more than 85% of them singletons. The sample was naive CD8+ T cells sorted from blood. The V call is TRBV5-1, the J call TRBJ2-1; TRBD2 aligns across 9 bases. The clonotype originates from a man under 40 in good health. CDR3 amino acids: CASMKREEGNEQFF. The DNA of the CDR3 is TGCGCCAGCATGAAGCGGGAGGAGGGCAATGAGCAGTTCTTC.